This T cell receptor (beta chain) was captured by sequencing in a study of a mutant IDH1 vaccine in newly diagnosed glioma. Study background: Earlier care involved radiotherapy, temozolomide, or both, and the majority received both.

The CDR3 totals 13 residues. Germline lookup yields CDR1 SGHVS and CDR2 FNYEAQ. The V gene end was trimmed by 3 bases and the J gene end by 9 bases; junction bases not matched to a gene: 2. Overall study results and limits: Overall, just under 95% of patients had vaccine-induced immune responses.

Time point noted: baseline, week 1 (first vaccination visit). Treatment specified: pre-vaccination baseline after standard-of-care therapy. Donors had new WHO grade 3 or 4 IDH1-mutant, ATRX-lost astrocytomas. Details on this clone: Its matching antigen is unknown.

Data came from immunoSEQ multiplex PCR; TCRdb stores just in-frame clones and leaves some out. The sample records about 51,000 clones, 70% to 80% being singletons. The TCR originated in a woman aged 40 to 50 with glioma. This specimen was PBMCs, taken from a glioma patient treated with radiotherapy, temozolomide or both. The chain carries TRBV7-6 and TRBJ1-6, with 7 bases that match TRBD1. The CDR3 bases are TGTGCCAGCAGCTTCCAGGGGGGTTCACCCCTCCACTTT. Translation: CASSFQGGSPLHF.